Following are 17 T cell receptor beta chains from one sample sequenced in a study of T cells after yellow fever vaccination. TCRdb called the 5' RACE reads again in MiXCR, with one record for every CDR3 protein. The sample shows roughly 500,000 distinct CDR3 sequences, about 19% of them seen only once. The sequencing here drew on PBMCs, taken 15 days after the yellow fever booster vaccination. The receptors were sampled from a man between 25 and 39 years old who received the YFV17D yellow fever vaccine.

This clonotype was found a few times. DNA of the CDR3: TGCAGTGCTGGGACCGGGACGACCACCGGGGAGCTGTTTTTT. Protein sequence: CSAGTGTTTGELFF. The chain links TRBV20-1 to TRBJ2-2, with D possibly being TRBD1 or TRBD2 (5 bases each). CDR3 length equals 14 residues. V dropped 5 bases and J dropped 4 bases, with 14 bases sitting between them. Germline CDR1 is DFQATT and CDR2 is SNEGSKA (reference sequence).

In its sample, this clonotype was seen a few times. This chain joins TRBV6-2 or TRBV6-3 and TRBJ1-5; weak D call: TRBD1 (6 bases). Germline-derived CDR1 and CDR2 are MNHEY and SVGEGT. The CDR3 is made up of 16 amino acids. V was cut by 6 bases and J by 3 bases, with 18 bases left in between. The CDR3 region is CASRRTATSFNQPQHF. DNA for the CDR3: TGTGCCAGCAGACGGACAGCTACTAGCTTCAATCAGCCCCAGCATTTT.

This clonotype was picked up a small number of times. This chain uses TRBV5-1 with TRBJ2-4; 11 bases are shared with TRBD2. CDR1 SGHRS and CDR2 YFSETQ come from the germline V gene. The V gene end was trimmed by 4 bases and the J gene end by 3 bases; junction bases not matched to a gene: 3. The CDR3 is 15 residues long. CDR3 nucleotide sequence: TGCGCCAGCAGCCCCGGGACTAGCGGCAAAAACATTCAGTACTTC. This sequence encodes CASSPGTSGKNIQYF. The variable domain in full, completed from reference TRBV5-1 and TRBJ2-4, reads KAGVTQTPRYLIKTRGQQVTLSCSPISGHRSVSWYQQTPGQGLQFLFEYFSETQRNKGNFPGRFSGRQFSNSRSEMNVSTLELGDSALYLCASSPGTSGKNIQYFGAGTRLSVL.

This clonotype was detected a few times. The rearrangement links TRBV15 to TRBJ2-3; D gene ambiguous. With 3 bases removed from V and 1 base from J, the gap between germline ends came to 8 bases. CDR3 length: 14 residues. The V gene's germline CDR1 is LNHNV and CDR2 YYDKDF (reference sequence). The CDR3 loop reads CATSSGIRTDTQYF. DNA of the CDR3: TGTGCCACCAGCAGCGGTATTCGCACAGATACGCAGTATTTT.

The genes are TRBV5-1 and TRBJ2-1; TRBD2 might be the D (8 bases). The CDR3 covers 15 residues. Trimming left V 8 bases short and J 10 bases short, with 25 bases between. Germline values: CDR1 SGHRS, CDR2 YFSETQ. CDR3 region: CASQLIAGQGGEQFF. CDR3 nucleotides: TGCGCCAGTCAGCTTATAGCGGGGCAGGGGGGGGAGCAGTTCTTC.

This rearrangement joins TRBV20-1 to TRBJ1-6; a possible D gene is TRBD1 (5 bases). Germline V CDR1 and CDR2: DFQATT, SNEGSKA (reference sequence). This CDR3 contains 15 residues. V was pared by 2 bases and J by 5 bases, with 13 bases between. CDR3 sequence reads: CSARLPGTDNSPLHF. CDR3 bases: TGCAGTGCTAGACTACCGGGGACGGATAATTCACCCCTCCACTTT.

On this clonotype: The DNA is left out, because the CDR3 cannot be placed on it with certainty; the CDR3 is given as TCRdb lists it. The chain carries TRBV4-3 and TRBJ2-3; the table's D call of TRBD1 was not tested on the DNA. CDR1 is LGHNA and CDR2 is YSLEER in the germline V gene. The length of the CDR3 is 19 amino acids, counting both ends. The CDR3 region is CAPCASSQEIGDGTDTQYF.

The chain links TRBV28 to TRBJ2-1; D uncertain. The germline V gene encodes CDR1 MDHEN and CDR2 SYDVKM. V was pared by 6 bases and J by 2 bases, with 11 bases between. The CDR3 spans 14 residues. CDR3 sequence (DNA): TGTGCCAGCAGGCCCCTTGGGGCCTACAATGAGCAGTTCTTC. Translation: CASRPLGAYNEQFF.

This clonotype has just a few counts. In DNA, the CDR3 is TGTGCCAGCAGGAGACTAGCGGGAGGGGCGGGGGATACGCAGTATTTT. This translates into CASRRLAGGAGDTQYF. The rearrangement joins TRBV12-3 or TRBV12-4 to TRBJ2-3, with 14 bases fitting TRBD2. V lost 6 bases to trimming and J lost 6 bases; unmatched junction nucleotides: 8. CDR3 length: 16 amino acids.

This clonotype was counted between two and nine times. CDR3 DNA: TGTGCCAGCAGCTTAGGGGGTGGGGGACTGTACAATGAGCAGTTCTTC. Protein sequence: CASSLGGGGLYNEQFF. The V call is TRBV7-8, the J call TRBJ2-1; D possibly corresponds to TRBD2 (6 bases). Per the germline V gene, CDR1 is SGHVS and CDR2 is FQNEAQ. The CDR3 loop spans 16 amino acids. V lost 1 base and J 4 bases, leaving 14 bases between the germline ends.

This clonotype was detected a few times. The CDR3 protein is CASSYDPPSGSSNEQYF. The CDR3 coding sequence is TGTGCCAGCAGTTACGACCCCCCTAGCGGGAGTTCCAACGAGCAGTACTTC. The V call is TRBV6-5, the J call TRBJ2-7, with 10 bases identical to TRBD2. This CDR3 region has 17 residues. Germline CDR1 MNHEY, CDR2 SVGAGI. V dropped 2 bases and J dropped 5; count of bases not matched to a gene: 12.

The rearrangement uses TRBV20-1 and TRBJ2-7, with D perhaps TRBD1 (5 bases). Germline V CDR1 and CDR2: DFQATT, SNEGSKA (reference sequence). CDR3 size: 14 residues. V dropped 6 bases and J dropped 0 bases, with 15 bases sitting between them. The CDR3 region is CSANFHQGSYEQYF. CDR3 sequence (DNA): TGCAGTGCAAACTTCCATCAGGGCTCCTACGAGCAGTACTTC.

This rearrangement joins TRBV6-2 or TRBV6-3 to TRBJ2-1, with 11 bases aligning to TRBD2. Germline loops: CDR1 MNHEY, CDR2 SVGEGT. Trimming removed 6 bases from V and 10 bases from J; junction bases left unmatched: 11. This CDR3 region has 15 residues. The CDR3 DNA reads as TGTGCCAGCAGCCTTAGCGGGAGGGGATCATTGGAGCAGTTCTTC. Protein product: CASSLSGRGSLEQFF.

The chain joins TRBV28 to TRBJ2-3; TRBD2 aligns across 9 bases. The CDR3 is 15 residues long. The V and J ends lost 3 bases and 4 bases, in that order; junction bases with no gene match: 5. Germline CDR1 and CDR2: MDHEN and SYDVKM. CDR3 sequence reads: CASSFTRLAADTQYF. CDR3 in DNA: TGTGCCAGCAGTTTCACCCGACTAGCGGCAGATACGCAGTATTTT.

The V call is TRBV20-1, the J call TRBJ2-7; 8 bases match TRBD1. This CDR3 has 14 amino acids. CDR1 is DFQATT and CDR2 is SNEGSKA in the germline V gene (reference sequence). Trimming took 5 bases from V and 3 from J; bases not matched to a gene: 9. Here the CDR3 DNA reads TGCAGTGCTTGGCCTGGACAGGGTTACTACGAGCAGTACTTC. It is translated as CSAWPGQGYYEQYF.

The rearrangement links TRBV5-1 to TRBJ2-7; D remains ambiguous. The ends were cut back, 0 bases at V and 0 bases at J, with 7 bases in the middle. CDR3 length equals 14 residues. CDR1 SGHRS and CDR2 YFSETQ come from the germline V gene. This CDR3 is CASSLDQSSYEQYF. The CDR3 region has the DNA TGCGCCAGCAGCTTGGATCAGTCCTCCTACGAGCAGTACTTC.

The CDR3, as DNA: TGTGCCAGCAGCACGGAGACTAGCGGGAGTTTTGGAGATACGCAGTATTTT. Translated, it gives CASSTETSGSFGDTQYF. The chain carries TRBV7-6 and TRBJ2-3, with TRBD2 matching over 12 bases. The CDR3 length is 17 residues. Germline CDR1 is SGHVS and CDR2 is FNYEAQ. V was pared by 5 bases and J by 5 bases, with 11 bases of the junction left unmatched. The full variable domain, with the rest looked up from reference TRBV7-6 and TRBJ2-3, is GAGVSQSPRYKVTKRGQDVALRCDPISGHVSLYWYRQALGQGPEFLTYFNYEAQQDKSGLPNDRFSAERPEGSISTLTIQRTEQRDSAMYRCASSTETSGSFGDTQYFGPGTRLTVL.